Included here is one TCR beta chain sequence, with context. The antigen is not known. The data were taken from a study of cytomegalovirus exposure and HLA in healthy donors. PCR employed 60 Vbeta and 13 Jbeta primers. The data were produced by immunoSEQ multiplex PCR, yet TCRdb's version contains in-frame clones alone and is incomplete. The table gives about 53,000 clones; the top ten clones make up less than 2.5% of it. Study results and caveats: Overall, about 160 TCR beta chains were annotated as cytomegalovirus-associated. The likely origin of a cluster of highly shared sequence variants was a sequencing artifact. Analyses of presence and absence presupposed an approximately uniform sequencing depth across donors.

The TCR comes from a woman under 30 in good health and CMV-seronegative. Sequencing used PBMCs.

The DNA for the CDR3 is TGTGCCAACACCGAGTCAACCCAAGACAGGGGCTTACACAATGAGCAGTTCTTC. Protein: CANTESTQDRGLHNEQFF. This chain joins TRBV21-1 and TRBJ2-1; the table's D gene call, TRBD1, was not cross checked with the DNA. TRBV21-1 is a pseudogene segment. The CDR3 contains 18 residues.